This T cell receptor beta chain stems from a study of PD-L1 blockade in urothelial cancer. Study context: At some point between 2012 and 2014, patients got going on atezolizumab, taking 1,200 mg intravenously every 3 weeks. Bladder-origin urothelial cancer in males covered about nine tenths of the roughly 30 patients.

Into every PCR, synthetic TCR analog templates were spiked. Assay: immunoSEQ multiplex PCR; the TCRdb copy retains only in-frame clones and omits some. The sample lists 14,000 to 15,000 clones; 88% were seen once. The CDR3 runs 15 residues. The V gene end was trimmed by 3 bases and the J gene end by 5 bases; junction bases not matched to a gene: 7. CDR1 SGDLS and CDR2 YYNGEE come from the germline V gene. This clonotype originated in a man between 65 and 80 years old with urothelial cancer. The specimen was PBMCs, collected around atezolizumab (anti-PD-L1) treatment. The chain links TRBV9 to TRBJ1-4; 7 bases match TRBD1. CDR3 in DNA: TGTGCCAGCAGCGCCCAGACAGGGCCCAATGAAAAACTGTTTTTT. It yields the protein CASSAQTGPNEKLFF.